This record concerns one TCR beta chain sequence. Its antigen remains unidentified. Losses at the gene ends were 6 bases for V and 2 bases for J; bases not matched to a gene: 6. CDR3 length equals 15 residues. CDR1 and CDR2 (germline): SGHTA, FQGNSA. A CD45RA+ naive subset and a CD45RA-negative memory subset were split from CD4+ cells. The method was immunoSEQ multiplex PCR; TCRdb's version includes in-frame clones alone and lacks a portion of them. The sample yields approximately 980,000 clones, 76% seen once. These data come from a study of shared clonotypes between healthy human individuals. Whole-study findings and limits: The authors expected sequencing depth to affect clonotype sharing among donors. It was the non-shared clonotypes that had lower generation probabilities than clonotypes shared by all four donors.

The TCR comes from a young man in good health. Sequencing was carried out using memory CD4+ T cells sorted from blood. Subset: CD45RA-negative fraction. This rearrangement joins TRBV7-2 to TRBJ2-1; 8 bases are a match to TRBD2. CDR3 DNA: TGTGCCAGCAGACAAAGCGGGAGCCCCTACAATGAGCAGTTCTTC. This encodes CASRQSGSPYNEQFF.